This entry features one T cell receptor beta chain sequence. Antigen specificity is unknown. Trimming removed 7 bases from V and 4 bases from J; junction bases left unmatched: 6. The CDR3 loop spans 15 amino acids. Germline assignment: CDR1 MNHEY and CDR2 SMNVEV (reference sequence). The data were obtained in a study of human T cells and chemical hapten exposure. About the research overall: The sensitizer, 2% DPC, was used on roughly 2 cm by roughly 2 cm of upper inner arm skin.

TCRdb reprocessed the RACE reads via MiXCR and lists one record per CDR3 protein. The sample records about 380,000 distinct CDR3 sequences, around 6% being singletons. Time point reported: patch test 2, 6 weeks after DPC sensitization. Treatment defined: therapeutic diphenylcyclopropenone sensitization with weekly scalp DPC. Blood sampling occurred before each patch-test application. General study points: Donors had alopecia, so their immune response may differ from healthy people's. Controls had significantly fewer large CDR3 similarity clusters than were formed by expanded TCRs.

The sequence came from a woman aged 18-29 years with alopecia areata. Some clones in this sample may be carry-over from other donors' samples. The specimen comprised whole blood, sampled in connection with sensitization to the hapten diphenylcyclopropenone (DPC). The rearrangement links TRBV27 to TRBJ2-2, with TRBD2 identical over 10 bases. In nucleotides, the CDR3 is TGTGCCAGCACCACTAGCGGGGTTGTCACCGGGGAGCTGTTTTTT. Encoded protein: CASTTSGVVTGELFF.